Listed here are 13 T cell receptor beta chains from one sample, sequenced in a study of CXCR3-negative and CXCR3-positive naive CD8 T cells. General study points: Relative to CXCR3-negative naive cells, CXCR3-positive naive cells had more hydrophobic TRB CDR3s.

5' RACE with UMI labels generated the TRB cDNA libraries. TCRdb reprocessed the 5' RACE reads and stores each CDR3 protein as one record, lacking DNA. With some 50,000 distinct CDR3 sequences in the sample, the ten largest clones hold about 0.5%. Antigens for these TCRs are unknown. Sequencing was performed on naive CXCR3+ CD8+ T cells from blood. The subset was: CD45RO-CCR7+CD27+CD95- naive CD8+ T cells expressing CXCR3 (TNR3+). The origin of the receptors is a human donor in good health. Some clones in this sample may be carry-over from other donors' samples.

Here the CDR3 reads CASSLVDFSYEQYF. The chain employs TRBV5-1 and TRBJ2-7. CDR1 SGHRS and CDR2 YFSETQ come from the germline V gene. The CDR3 covers 14 residues.

The chain carries TRBV29-1 and TRBJ1-2; TCRdb reports TRBD1, a call that lacks DNA to check it against. This CDR3 has 12 residues. CDR1 and CDR2 from the germline V gene are SQVTM and ANQGSEA. The CDR3 sequence is CSVLGEAGYYTF.

This chain uses TRBV20-1 with TRBJ2-1; there is no DNA to check the TCRdb D call of TRBD1. There are 15 residues in the CDR3. Looked up from germline, CDR1 is DFQATT and CDR2 is SNEGSKA (reference sequence). The CDR3 sequence is CSARDAQGALDEQFF.

The chain joins TRBV6-5 to TRBJ2-1. Germline V gives CDR1 MNHEY, CDR2 SVGAGI. The CDR3 is made up of 15 amino acids. The CDR3: CASSDRESSYNEQFF.

The V gene is TRBV25-1, the J gene TRBJ1-1. CDR1 and CDR2 from the germline V gene are MGHDK and SYGVNS. The CDR3 length is 13 residues. CDR3: CASSELGGTEAFF.

The gene calls are TRBV13 and TRBJ2-7; TCRdb reports TRBD1, a call that lacks DNA to check it against. CDR1 PRHDT and CDR2 FYEKMQ come from the germline V gene (reference sequence). The CDR3 covers 14 residues. CDR3 sequence reads: CASSPGQGHYEQYF.

The V call is TRBV23-1, the J call TRBJ2-2; the D call from TCRdb, TRBD2, cannot be confirmed without DNA. TRBV23-1 is filed as an ORF, its function uncertain. The CDR3 is 17 amino acids. CDR3 region: CASSPKVPGPNTGELFF.

The chain has TRBV20-1 and TRBJ2-3; TCRdb picks TRBD2, but there is no DNA to check that call. Germline V gene sequence: CDR1 DFQATT, CDR2 SNEGSKA (reference sequence). The CDR3 covers 21 residues. The CDR3 protein is CSARDSFGLAGGRASTDTQYF.

V and J are TRBV13 and TRBJ2-5; the TCRdb call, TRBD2, lacks DNA for checking. Germline CDR1 and CDR2: PRHDT and FYEKMQ (reference sequence). CDR3 length: 15 amino acids. This CDR3 is CASSQPGLRSETQYF. The variable domain in full, completed from reference TRBV13 and TRBJ2-5, reads AAGVIQSPRHLIKEKRETATLKCYPIPRHDTVYWYQQGPGQDPQFLISFYEKMQSDKGSIPDRFSAQQFSDYHSELNMSSLELGDSALYFCASSQPGLRSETQYFGPGTRLLVL.

The CDR3 spells CSARELDPLYETQYF. This rearrangement joins TRBV20-1 to TRBJ2-5. This CDR3 spans 15 amino acids. Germline-derived CDR1 and CDR2 are DFQATT and SNEGSKA (reference sequence).

This rearrangement joins TRBV19 to TRBJ2-5; the TRBD1 assignment by TCRdb is unverifiable without DNA. The CDR3 is 14 residues long. Per germline, CDR1 LNHDA and CDR2 SQIVND (reference sequence). This CDR3 reads CASTSGQWEETQYF.

The chain is built from TRBV4-1 and TRBJ2-7. The germline gives CDR1 MGHRA, CDR2 YSYEKL. The CDR3 has 13 residues. The CDR3 sequence is CASSPLASYEQYF.

This rearrangement joins TRBV20-1 to TRBJ2-1. This CDR3 spans 16 amino acids. Germline V CDR1 and CDR2: DFQATT, SNEGSKA (reference sequence). The CDR3 loop reads CSARDLGLSVNNEQFF.